A single TCR beta chain is shown here with its context. Its cognate antigen is unknown. This could be a read error, since a much larger clone is one nucleotide away. These data originate in a study of tumor and adjacent non-tumor tissue in lung cancer. Study information: The cohort had about a dozen adenocarcinoma, a couple of squamous cell and 1 small cell patients. General observations from the study: Significantly higher TCR diversity was found in tumor than normal lung.

Three rounds of nested PCR, following a modified ARM-PCR protocol, produced the TCRbeta library. TCRdb reanalysed the multiplex PCR reads using MiXCR and keeps one entry per CDR3 protein. The sample yields 100,000 to 120,000 distinct CDR3 sequences, over 75% seen once. The CDR3 has 15 amino acids. Germline V gene lookup returns CDR1 SQVTM and CDR2 ANQGSEA. J lost 0 bases, V lost 5 bases, and 7 bases had no gene match. This sample's RNA came from whole unsorted tissue. The receptor comes from a man between 65 and 80 years old with non-small cell lung cancer. Sequencing was carried out using lung tumor tissue. This rearrangement joins TRBV29-1 to TRBJ1-3; 7 bases are shared with TRBD1. CDR3 nucleotide sequence: TGCAGCGTTCGAGCGGGACAGTACTCTGGAAACACCATATATTTT. Protein: CSVRAGQYSGNTIYF.